One sample yielded the 31 T cell receptor beta chains listed below, sequenced in a study of control samples from healthy donors and cancer patients (dated by TCRdb to 2018 to 2021). Library preparation was by the immunoSEQ multiplex PCR assay. TCRdb mirrors the immuneACCESS table, restricted to in-frame sequences. Some clones are absent from its copies; in checked studies, under half trace to an unresolved V gene, and the reason for the others is unknown. For this sample the table gives some 130,000 clones, of which more than 90% were detected only once. The ten top clones hold approximately 6% of the sample. The source material was blood. The source of these receptors is a man aged 18-30 years in good health.

In its sample, this clone was seen once. The V and J genes are TRBV20-1 and TRBJ1-5, with D possibly being TRBD1 (6 bases). Trimming pared 3 bases from V and 2 bases from J, leaving 11 bases between. The germline V gene encodes CDR1 DFQATT and CDR2 SNEGSKA (reference sequence). The CDR3 covers 14 residues. As DNA, the CDR3 is TGCAGTGCTAGTATGGGACAAGGCAATCAGCCCCAGCATTTT. This codes for CSASMGQGNQPQHF.

The rearrangement links TRBV7-9 to TRBJ1-1, with D unresolved. The CDR3 length is 14 residues. Looked up from germline, CDR1 is SEHNR and CDR2 is FQNEAQ (reference sequence). Between the trimmed V and J ends, which lost 3 bases and 0 bases, there was a span of 8 bases. CDR3 in amino acids: CASSLFQMNTEAFF. In DNA form, the CDR3 reads TGTGCCAGCAGCTTGTTTCAGATGAACACTGAAGCTTTCTTT.

The rearrangement uses TRBV5-1 and TRBJ1-1; D is unresolved. This CDR3 has 16 residues. V was pared by 0 bases and J by 3 bases, with 15 bases between. Germline values: CDR1 SGHRS, CDR2 YFSETQ. CDR3 sequence: CASSLVTNRGDTEAFF. In DNA form, the CDR3 reads TGCGCCAGCAGCTTGGTAACAAATCGAGGAGACACTGAAGCTTTCTTT. Together with reference TRBV5-1 and TRBJ1-1, the CDR3 gives the full variable domain: KAGVTQTPRYLIKTRGQQVTLSCSPISGHRSVSWYQQTPGQGLQFLFEYFSETQRNKGNFPGRFSGRQFSNSRSEMNVSTLELGDSALYLCASSLVTNRGDTEAFFGQGTRLTVV.

The rearrangement uses TRBV9 and TRBJ1-3; the D gene is possibly TRBD1 (6 bases). This CDR3 comprises 17 residues. V lost 2 bases and J 4 bases, leaving 19 bases between the germline ends. From germline, CDR1 is SGDLS and CDR2 YYNGEE. The CDR3 nucleotides read TGTGCCAGCAGCGTTGGTGGTAGGGGGTTGAAGGGAAACACCATATATTTT. This encodes CASSVGGRGLKGNTIYF.

The chain carries TRBV18 and TRBJ2-7, with D hard to call. Trimming cost V 6 bases and J 7 bases, with 16 bases left between them. Germline loops: CDR1 KGHSH, CDR2 LQKENI. The CDR3 totals 13 residues. CDR3 sequence reads: CASSLRTREEQYF. The CDR3 DNA follows: TGTGCCAGCTCTCTTCGGACGCGTGAAGAGCAGTACTTC.

The gene calls are TRBV30 and TRBJ1-1; 9 positions agree with TRBD1. The trim removed 4 bases at V and 13 bases at J, leaving 7 bases unmatched. This CDR3 spans 11 amino acids. CDR1 is GTSNPN and CDR2 is SVGIG in the germline V gene (reference sequence). CDR3 loop: CAWNHEGQGFF. The CDR3, as DNA: TGTGCCTGGAACCATGAGGGACAGGGTTTCTTT.

The chain recombines TRBV18 with TRBJ1-5; unclear D gene. V lost 5 bases and J 3 bases, leaving 11 bases between the germline ends. The CDR3 has 14 amino acids. Germline V gene lookup returns CDR1 KGHSH and CDR2 LQKENI. The CDR3 sequence is CASSDQEFNQPQHF. DNA of the CDR3: TGTGCCAGCTCAGACCAGGAATTCAATCAGCCCCAGCATTTT.

The genes are TRBV7-3 and TRBJ2-5, with D perhaps TRBD2 (5 bases). The V gene's germline CDR1 is SGHTA and CDR2 FQGTGA. Trimming stripped 3 bases from V and 1 base from J, with 21 bases between. The CDR3 runs 18 residues. DNA for the CDR3: TGTGCCAGCAGCTTGAATGGAGGTGGCAGAAAAGGCCAAGAGACCCAGTACTTC. This codes for CASSLNGGGRKGQETQYF. Complete variable domain (other parts from reference TRBV7-3 and TRBJ2-5): GAGVSQTPSNKVTEKGKYVELRCDPISGHTALYWYRQSLGQGPEFLIYFQGTGAADDSGLPNDRFFAVRPEGSVSTLKIQRTERGDSAVYLCASSLNGGGRKGQETQYFGPGTRLLVL.

The V and J genes are TRBV24-1 and TRBJ2-1, with 7 bases matching TRBD2. This CDR3 region has 13 residues. The germline gives CDR1 KGHDR, CDR2 SFDVKD. J was trimmed by 9 bases and V by 3 bases; bases with no gene match: 4. The CDR3 sequence is CATSDLGGVEQFF. In DNA, the CDR3 is TGTGCCACCAGTGATCTGGGAGGGGTTGAGCAGTTCTTC.

This rearrangement joins TRBV7-6 to TRBJ1-5, with 9 nucleotides matching TRBD1. This CDR3 has 15 residues. After removal of 2 bases from V and 4 bases from J, the junction contained 3 bases not matched to a gene. CDR1 SGHVS and CDR2 FNYEAQ come from the germline V gene. The CDR3 DNA follows: TGTGCCAGCAGCTTACGACAGGGGGTAAATCAGCCCCAGCATTTT. This gives the protein CASSLRQGVNQPQHF.

This clone was seen once. This chain uses TRBV19 with TRBJ2-5; D gene ambiguous. Trimming pared 8 bases from V and 3 bases from J, leaving 7 bases between. The CDR3 is made up of 11 amino acids. In germline, CDR1 is LNHDA, CDR2 SQIVND (reference sequence). Written as DNA, the CDR3 is TGTGCCAGTGGATGGGAAGAGACCCAGTACTTC. It specifies CASGWEETQYF.

The chain carries TRBV18 and TRBJ1-1; D is ambiguous. The V gene lost 5 bases and the J gene lost 2 bases, with 6 bases spanning the gap. Germline CDR1 and CDR2: KGHSH and LQKENI. The CDR3 sequence is 12 residues long. The CDR3 DNA sequence: TGTGCCAGCTCAGACTTTAACACTGAAGCTTTCTTT. Translation gives CASSDFNTEAFF.

This chain links TRBV7-3 with TRBJ1-1; TRBD1 is a possible D gene (6 bases). V lost 1 base, J lost 4 bases, and 10 bases lay in between. Germline lookup yields CDR1 SGHTA and CDR2 FQGTGA. The CDR3 spans 14 residues. This CDR3 reads CASSLRGAGTEAFF. The DNA for the CDR3 is TGTGCCAGCAGCTTAAGGGGGGCAGGCACTGAAGCTTTCTTT.

The rearrangement joins TRBV28 to TRBJ2-1, with a weak D call TRBD2 (6 bases). The CDR3 consists of 17 residues. The ends were cut back, 7 bases at V and 4 bases at J, with 23 bases in the middle. The germline gives CDR1 MDHEN, CDR2 SYDVKM. Here the CDR3 DNA reads TGTGCCAGCATCAAAAGGTCGGGGGTTGGTATTTACAATGAGCAGTTCTTC. This gives the protein CASIKRSGVGIYNEQFF.

The CDR3 is CASSFRGLTIHEQYF. In DNA form, the CDR3 reads TGTGCCAGCAGCTTCAGGGGACTAACAATCCACGAGCAGTACTTC. This chain connects TRBV11-2 to TRBJ2-7; TRBD2 is a possible D gene (7 bases). CDR1 SGHAT and CDR2 FQNNGV come from the germline V gene. V was shortened by 3 bases and J by 5 bases, with 17 bases between the two germline ends. This CDR3 is 15 amino acids long.

The chain employs TRBV9 and TRBJ1-6; TRBD1 agrees at 9 bases. This CDR3 spans 15 amino acids. With V trimmed by 3 bases and J by 8 bases, 6 bases remained unmatched. Germline V gene lookup returns CDR1 SGDLS and CDR2 YYNGEE. The CDR3 coding sequence is TGTGCCAGCAGCGGTGGGACAGGGAGGCATTCACCCCTCCACTTT. Translated, it gives CASSGGTGRHSPLHF.

The rearrangement joins TRBV28 to TRBJ1-5; no definite D call. The V and J ends lost 2 bases and 4 bases respectively, with 6 bases between them. This CDR3 spans 13 amino acids. Germline CDR1 MDHEN, CDR2 SYDVKM. The CDR3 protein is CASSLSRNQPQHF. CDR3 nucleotide sequence: TGTGCCAGCAGTTTAAGCAGGAATCAGCCCCAGCATTTT. Drawing the rest from reference TRBV28 and TRBJ1-5, the complete variable domain is DVKVTQSSRYLVKRTGEKVFLECVQDMDHENMFWYRQDPGLGLRLIYFSYDVKMKEKGDIPEGYSVSREKKERFSLILESASTNQTSMYLCASSLSRNQPQHFGDGTRLSIL.

DNA of the CDR3: TGTGCCAGCTCTCCGCCCAAATTAATCCGGGACACTACTAGCACAGATACGCAGTATTTT. This codes for CASSPPKLIRDTTSTDTQYF. The gene calls are TRBV18 and TRBJ2-3, with D perhaps matching TRBD1 (6 bases). This CDR3 has 20 residues. V lost 6 bases to trimming and J lost 0 bases, with 28 bases between them. Per the germline V gene, CDR1 is KGHSH and CDR2 is LQKENI.

A note on this clone: At one boundary the junction diverges from the germline segment, which might be a read error. The chain joins TRBV3-1 (or the pseudogene TRBV3-2) to TRBJ2-2; possibly TRBD1 for D (5 bases). The length of the CDR3 is 13 residues. Germline CDR1 reads LGHDT; CDR2 reads YNNKEL (reference sequence). CDR3 sequence reads: CASRQGVGGELFF. The CDR3 nucleotides read TGTGCCAGCAGACAAGGGGTTGGTGGGGAGCTGTTTTTT.

V and J are TRBV7-3 and TRBJ2-1; a weak D match, TRBD1 (6 bases). V was pared by 4 bases and J by 0 bases, with 13 bases between. Looked up from germline, CDR1 is SGHTA and CDR2 is FQGTGA. The CDR3 totals 16 residues. The CDR3 sequence: CASSWGPPGSYNEQFF. The CDR3, as DNA: TGTGCCAGCAGCTGGGGGCCCCCGGGCTCCTACAATGAGCAGTTCTTC.

The V gene is TRBV27, the J gene TRBJ1-4; D perhaps matches TRBD1 (6 bases). Trimming left V 2 bases short and J 5 bases short, with 15 bases between. Looked up from germline, CDR1 is MNHEY and CDR2 is SMNVEV (reference sequence). CDR3 length: 16 residues. Here the CDR3 reads CASSLPQDSSNEKLFF. The CDR3 region has the DNA TGTGCCAGCAGTTTACCACAGGACAGCAGCAATGAAAAACTGTTTTTT.

V and J are TRBV9 and TRBJ1-1, with 8 bases aligning to TRBD1. Germline V lookup: CDR1 SGDLS, CDR2 YYNGEE. CDR3 length: 14 residues. With V trimmed by 1 base and J by 1 base, 0 bases remained unmatched. The DNA of the CDR3 is TGTGCCAGCAGCGTACAGGGGGCGAACACTGAAGCTTTCTTT. It codes for CASSVQGANTEAFF.

J is TRBJ2-7 and V is TRBV2; TRBD1 aligns across 10 bases. With 6 bases clipped from V and 6 bases from J, the junction kept 2 bases outside the gene matches. The CDR3 contains 12 residues. Looked up from germline, CDR1 is SNHLY and CDR2 is FYNNEI. This CDR3 is CASSGQGGEQYF. The CDR3 DNA reads as TGTGCCAGCAGCGGACAGGGGGGCGAGCAGTACTTC.

The V gene is TRBV6-5, the J gene TRBJ2-3, with 9 positions matching TRBD2. V dropped 4 bases and J dropped 3; count of bases not matched to a gene: 8. This CDR3 comprises 16 residues. CDR1 and CDR2 from the germline V gene are MNHEY and SVGAGI. The CDR3 region has the DNA TGTGCCAGCAGTTCCGTTAGCGGGGGAGGTACAGATACGCAGTATTTT. Protein sequence: CASSSVSGGGTDTQYF.

The chain links TRBV4-1 to TRBJ2-7; D gene ambiguous. The CDR3 runs 17 residues. The germline V and J ends were trimmed by 4 bases and 0 bases, with 19 bases remaining between them. CDR1 MGHRA and CDR2 YSYEKL come from the germline V gene. CDR3 bases: TGCGCCAGCAGCCCCTCCTCCGTAGGTTCGGCCTCCTACGAGCAGTACTTC. This sequence encodes CASSPSSVGSASYEQYF.

The chain links TRBV5-6 to TRBJ2-7; TRBD1 matches 9 bases. Losses at the gene ends were 5 bases for V and 4 bases for J; bases not matched to a gene: 7. Germline CDR1 and CDR2: SGHDT and YYEEEE. The CDR3 covers 14 residues. CDR3 nucleotide sequence: TGTGCCAGCAGTCTCCGAGGACAGGGGTACGAGCAGTACTTC. Translation gives CASSLRGQGYEQYF.

The CDR3 region has the DNA TGTGCCAGCAGCCCATACGGGGGGGGCGGGCGTGAGCAGTTCTTC. Encoded protein: CASSPYGGGGREQFF. The chain employs TRBV7-9 and TRBJ2-1; 8 nucleotides line up with TRBD2. Trimming cost V 5 bases and J 9 bases; bases outside gene matches: 12. Germline V gene sequence: CDR1 SEHNR, CDR2 FQNEAQ (reference sequence). The CDR3 sequence is 15 residues long.

The chain has TRBV27 and TRBJ2-1, with TRBD2 matching 11 bases. V shed 3 bases and J 6 bases; nucleotides not matched to a gene: 4. Germline CDR1 MNHEY, CDR2 SMNVEV (reference sequence). There are 15 residues in the CDR3. The CDR3 DNA is TGTGCCAGCAGTTTTAGCGGGGGGGCGATCAATGAGCAGTTCTTC. Encoded protein: CASSFSGGAINEQFF.

The chain is built from TRBV21-1 and TRBJ2-2; the table's D call of TRBD1 was not tested on the DNA. TRBV21-1 is deemed a pseudogene. The CDR3 has 16 amino acids. As DNA, the CDR3 is TGTGCCAGCAGCAAGGATGACAGGGAGAGACCCGGGGAGCTGTTTTTT. It specifies CASSKDDRERPGELFF.

The chain carries TRBV10-3 and TRBJ1-2, with D possibly TRBD1 on 6 matching bases. The CDR3 covers 16 residues. Per the germline V gene, CDR1 is ENHRY and CDR2 is SYGVKD. V lost 6 bases, J lost 2 bases, and 19 bases lay in between. CDR3 nucleotides: TGTGCCATCAGAAGACAGGACGGTGGGGTGAACTATGGCTACACCTTC. Translated, it gives CAIRRQDGGVNYGYTF.

The chain employs TRBV11-2 and TRBJ1-2; D might be TRBD1 (6 bases). The CDR3 length is 18 residues. Germline V gives CDR1 SGHAT, CDR2 FQNNGV. V lost 2 bases and J lost 5, with 24 bases in between. CDR3 nucleotide sequence: TGTGCCAGCAGCTTACCCGGAGCAGCGGACAGCACCTCATATGGCTACACCTTC. Translating gives CASSLPGAADSTSYGYTF. Full variable domain (missing parts from reference TRBV11-2 and TRBJ1-2): EAGVAQSPRYKIIEKRQSVAFWCNPISGHATLYWYQQILGQGPKLLIQFQNNGVVDDSQLPKDRFSAERLKGVDSTLKIQPAKLEDSAVYLCASSLPGAADSTSYGYTFGSGTRLTVV.